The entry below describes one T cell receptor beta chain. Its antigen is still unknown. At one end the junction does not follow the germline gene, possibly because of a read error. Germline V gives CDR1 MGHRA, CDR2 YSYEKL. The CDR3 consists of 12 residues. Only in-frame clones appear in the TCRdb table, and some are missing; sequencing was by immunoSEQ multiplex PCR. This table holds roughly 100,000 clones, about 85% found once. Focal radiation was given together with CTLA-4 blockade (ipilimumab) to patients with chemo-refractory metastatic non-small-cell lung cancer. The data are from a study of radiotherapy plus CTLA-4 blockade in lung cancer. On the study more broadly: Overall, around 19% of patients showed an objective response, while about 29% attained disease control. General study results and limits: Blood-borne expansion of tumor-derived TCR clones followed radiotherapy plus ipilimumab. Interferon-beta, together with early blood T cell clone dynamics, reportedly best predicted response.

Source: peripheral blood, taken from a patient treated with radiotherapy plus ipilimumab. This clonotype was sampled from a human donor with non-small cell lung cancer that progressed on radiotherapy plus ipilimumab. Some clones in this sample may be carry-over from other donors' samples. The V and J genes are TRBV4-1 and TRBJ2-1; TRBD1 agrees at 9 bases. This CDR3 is CASSQDNRGPLF. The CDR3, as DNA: TGCGCCAGCAGCCAAGATAACAGGGGGCCGCTCTTC.